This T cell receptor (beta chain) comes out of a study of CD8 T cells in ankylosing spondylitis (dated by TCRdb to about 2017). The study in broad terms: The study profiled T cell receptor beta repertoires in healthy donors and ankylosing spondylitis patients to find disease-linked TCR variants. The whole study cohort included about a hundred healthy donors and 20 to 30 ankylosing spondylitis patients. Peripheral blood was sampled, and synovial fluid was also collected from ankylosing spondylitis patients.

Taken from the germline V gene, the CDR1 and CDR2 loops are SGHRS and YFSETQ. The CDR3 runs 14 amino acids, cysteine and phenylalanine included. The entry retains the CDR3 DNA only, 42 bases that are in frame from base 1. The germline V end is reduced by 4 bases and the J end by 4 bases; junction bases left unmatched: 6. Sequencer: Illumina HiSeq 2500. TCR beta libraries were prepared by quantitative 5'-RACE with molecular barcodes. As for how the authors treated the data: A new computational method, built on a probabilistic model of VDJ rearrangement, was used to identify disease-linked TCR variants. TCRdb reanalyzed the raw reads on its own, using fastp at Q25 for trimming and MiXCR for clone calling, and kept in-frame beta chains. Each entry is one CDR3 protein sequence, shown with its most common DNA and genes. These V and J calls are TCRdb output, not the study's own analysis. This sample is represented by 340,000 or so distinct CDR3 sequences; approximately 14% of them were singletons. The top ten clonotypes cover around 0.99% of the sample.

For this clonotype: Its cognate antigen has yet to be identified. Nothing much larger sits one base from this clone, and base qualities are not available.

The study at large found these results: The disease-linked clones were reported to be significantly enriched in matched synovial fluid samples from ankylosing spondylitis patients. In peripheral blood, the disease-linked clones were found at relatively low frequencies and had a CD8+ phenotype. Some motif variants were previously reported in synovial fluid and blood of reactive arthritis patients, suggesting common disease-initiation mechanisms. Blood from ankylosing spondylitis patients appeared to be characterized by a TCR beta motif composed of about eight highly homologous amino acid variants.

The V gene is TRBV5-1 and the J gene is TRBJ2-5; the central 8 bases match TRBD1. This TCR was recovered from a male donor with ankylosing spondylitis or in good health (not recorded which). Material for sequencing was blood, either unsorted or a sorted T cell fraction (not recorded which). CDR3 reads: CASSQAGTGETQYF. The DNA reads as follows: TGCGCCAGCAGCCAGGCTGGGACAGGAGAGACCCAGTACTTC.